Sequencing of this TCR beta chain was carried out in a study of T cell responses to AZD1222 COVID-19 vaccine. General study points: Spike was spanned by vaccine-associated CD4 TCRs, with dominance at 160-218 and 743-854. An increase in Spike-specific TCR breadth and depth was observed after two AZD1222 doses.

In the case of this clone: Its antigen is unknown.

V dropped 3 bases and J dropped 3 bases, with 6 bases sitting between them. Germline V gene sequence: CDR1 KGHSH, CDR2 LQKENI. This CDR3 is built from 13 residues. The assay was immunoSEQ multiplex PCR, and TCRdb's table has in-frame clones only and misses some. The data show about 210,000 clones, with roughly 92% seen just once and approximately 1.4% held by the top ten. The TCR comes from an adult in good health. The sample in question was peripheral blood, obtained on day 0 of AZD1222 vaccination. The chain carries TRBV18 and TRBJ1-5; D gene uncertain. The CDR3: CASSPESNQPQHF. The CDR3 DNA reads as TGTGCCAGCTCACCGGAATCCAATCAGCCCCAGCATTTT.